The 17 T cell receptor beta chains given below trace back to one sample, sequenced in a study of vaccination and CD4 T cells after COVID-19. With the Oncomine TCR Beta short-read assay, DNA from cultured CD4+ T cells was sequenced. TCRdb re-derived calls from the PCR reads in MiXCR, one entry per CDR3 protein. The table shows more than 4,000 distinct CDR3 sequences, with roughly 45% occurring only once. No antigen has been assigned to these receptors. The treatment: roughly ten-day PBMC culture with coronavirus spike peptide pools or control peptides (ViraFEST assay). Sequencing used CD4+ T cells from blood, cultured in vitro. The receptors shown here come from a human donor who had recovered from COVID-19.

This rearrangement joins TRBV20-1 to TRBJ2-7, with TRBD2 matching 9 bases. The germline CDR1 and CDR2 sequences are DFQATT and SNEGSKA (reference sequence). The CDR3 extends over 14 amino acids. Trimming at V came to 4 bases and at J to 2 bases, leaving 6 bases not matched to a gene. The CDR3 DNA follows: TGCAGTGCTACCCCCTTAGCGGGGGCCTACGAGCAGTACTTC. Its translation is CSATPLAGAYEQYF.

This clonotype is termed large. The chain combines TRBV10-3 with TRBJ2-6; maybe TRBD1 (6 bases). The V gene's germline CDR1 is ENHRY and CDR2 SYGVKD. The CDR3 sequence is 15 residues long. Trimming removed 4 bases at V and 0 bases at J, with 7 bases between. The CDR3 DNA is TGTGCCATCAGTGGGACAGTCTCTGGGGCCAACGTCCTGACTTTC. It specifies CAISGTVSGANVLTF.

CDR3 region: CAWAGDEIREQFF. For the CDR3, the DNA is TGTGCCTGGGCTGGTGATGAGATCCGGGAGCAGTTCTTC. The genes are TRBV30 and TRBJ2-1; D ambiguous. Trimming took off 5 bases at V and 10 bases at J, with 18 bases between the two ends. CDR1 and CDR2 (germline): GTSNPN, SVGIG (reference sequence). This CDR3 contains 13 residues.

The chain couples TRBV30 to TRBJ2-7; tentatively, D is TRBD1 (5 bases). This CDR3 has 12 residues. The ends were cut back, 0 bases at V and 4 bases at J, with 7 bases in the middle. Germline V gene data show CDR1 as GTSNPN and CDR2 as SVGIG (reference sequence). CDR3 in DNA: TGTGCCTGGAGTGTCCAGGGTTACGAGCAGTACTTC. Protein product: CAWSVQGYEQYF.

This rearrangement joins TRBV7-2 to TRBJ2-1, with TRBD2 matching over 7 bases. The CDR3 has 16 residues. Germline V gives CDR1 SGHTA, CDR2 FQGNSA. With V trimmed by 1 base and J by 3 bases, 6 bases remained unmatched. CDR3 protein: CASSLGGAGFYNEQFF. CDR3 nucleotides: TGTGCCAGCAGCTTAGGGGGAGCGGGGTTCTACAATGAGCAGTTCTTC.

The count of this clonotype is one. The chain links TRBV9 to TRBJ1-6; D might be TRBD1 (5 bases). CDR1 is SGDLS, CDR2 YYNGEE, per germline. The CDR3 loop spans 15 amino acids. The germline V and J ends were trimmed by 8 bases and 2 bases, with 14 bases remaining between them. The CDR3 here is CASSDRGAYNSPLHF. Here the CDR3 DNA reads TGTGCCAGTTCAGACCGGGGGGCCTATAATTCACCCCTCCACTTT.

A single count supports this clonotype. The chain is built from TRBV9 and TRBJ1-1; D not resolved. Germline loops: CDR1 SGDLS, CDR2 YYNGEE. The CDR3 extends over 15 amino acids. Trimming stripped 3 bases from V and 5 bases from J, with 17 bases between. The CDR3 reads CASSAVAGWKTEAFF. The CDR3 bases are TGTGCCAGCAGCGCCGTAGCGGGGTGGAAGACTGAAGCTTTCTTT.

Sample share makes this clonotype medium-sized. This chain links TRBV15 with TRBJ1-1, with D perhaps matching TRBD1 (6 bases). CDR3 length equals 13 residues. Trimming shortened V by 3 bases and J by 6 bases, and 11 bases separated the two germline ends. The germline V gene has CDR1 LNHNV and CDR2 YYDKDF (reference sequence). CDR3 amino acids: CATSRKPGAEAFF. In DNA form, the CDR3 reads TGTGCCACCAGCAGGAAACCAGGGGCTGAAGCTTTCTTT.

This clonotype showed up just a few times. The chain is built from TRBV27 and TRBJ2-5, with 11 bases fitting TRBD2. The CDR3 loop spans 20 amino acids. CDR1 is MNHEY and CDR2 is SMNVEV in the germline V gene (reference sequence). J was trimmed by 4 bases and V by 1 base; bases with no gene match: 17. CDR3 in amino acids: CASSLLAPGVAGGEAETQYF. The CDR3 nucleotides are TGTGCCAGCAGTTTATTAGCCCCAGGGGTAGCGGGAGGGGAGGCAGAGACCCAGTACTTC.

By its share, this clonotype is medium-sized. V gene TRBV10-3 combines with J gene TRBJ2-7; 10 bases line up with TRBD2. The CDR3 contains 16 residues. V was pared by 2 bases and J by 0 bases, with 4 bases of the junction left unmatched. Looked up from germline, CDR1 is ENHRY and CDR2 is SYGVKD. The CDR3 sequence: CAISEKRGGSSYEQYF. The CDR3 DNA reads TGTGCCATCAGTGAGAAGCGGGGGGGGAGCTCCTACGAGCAGTACTTC.

The V call is TRBV7-2, the J call TRBJ2-3, with 10 bases lining up with TRBD2. CDR1 is SGHTA and CDR2 is FQGNSA in the germline V gene. V trimming: 6 bases; J trimming: 7 bases; junction bases outside the gene matches: 4. This CDR3 is 13 amino acids long. DNA of the CDR3: TGTGCCAGCAGGGCGACTAGCGGGCATACGCAGTATTTT. Its translation: CASRATSGHTQYF. The full variable domain, rest sourced from reference TRBV7-2 and TRBJ2-3, is GAGVSQSPSNKVTEKGKDVELRCDPISGHTALYWYRQSLGQGLEFLIYFQGNSAPDKSGLPSDRFSAERTGGSVSTLTIQRTQQEDSAVYLCASRATSGHTQYFGPGTRLTVL.

This clonotype has a handful of counts. V gene TRBV6-1 combines with J gene TRBJ1-2; no clear D. CDR3 length: 13 amino acids. Germline V lookup: CDR1 MNHNS, CDR2 SASEGT. V was trimmed by 5 bases and J by 0 bases, leaving 7 bases between them. Here the CDR3 DNA reads TGTGCCAGCAGTAACCCCCCTAACTATGGCTACACCTTC. As protein: CASSNPPNYGYTF.

This chain links TRBV11-3 with TRBJ2-7; a possible D gene is TRBD2 (6 bases). V lost 7 bases to trimming and J lost 1 base, with 11 bases between them. CDR1 SGHNT and CDR2 YENEEA come from the germline V gene. The CDR3 covers 13 residues. The CDR3 here is CASTPGESYEQYF. CDR3 nucleotide sequence: TGTGCCAGCACCCCGGGAGAGTCCTACGAGCAGTACTTC.

This clonotype has just a few counts. The V and J genes are TRBV7-2 and TRBJ2-4; possibly TRBD2 for D (5 bases). The CDR3 is 13 amino acids. The V gene lost 3 bases and the J gene lost 8 bases, with 11 bases spanning the gap. Germline assignment: CDR1 SGHTA and CDR2 FQGNSA. The CDR3 spells CASSFSPGDIQYF. The CDR3 nucleotides are TGTGCCAGCAGCTTCTCCCCCGGGGACATTCAGTACTTC. The full variable domain, completed using reference TRBV7-2 and TRBJ2-4, is GAGVSQSPSNKVTEKGKDVELRCDPISGHTALYWYRQSLGQGLEFLIYFQGNSAPDKSGLPSDRFSAERTGGSVSTLTIQRTQQEDSAVYLCASSFSPGDIQYFGAGTRLSVL.

The genes are TRBV5-1 and TRBJ2-7, with TRBD2 matching over 16 bases. V lost 4 bases to trimming and J lost 4 bases; unmatched junction nucleotides: 11. The CDR3 spans 18 residues. The germline gives CDR1 SGHRS, CDR2 YFSETQ. The CDR3 protein is CASSPNRPGLAGGYEQYF. CDR3 sequence (DNA): TGCGCCAGCAGCCCGAACAGGCCGGGACTAGCGGGAGGGTACGAGCAGTACTTC.

The CDR3 DNA is TGTGCCAGCAGTGAAGCGCCAGGACATCTTATCTCCTACGAGCAGTACTTC. As protein: CASSEAPGHLISYEQYF. The chain employs TRBV2 and TRBJ2-7, with D possibly TRBD1 on 5 matching bases. Trimming removed 0 bases from V and 0 bases from J, with 15 bases in between. The germline gives CDR1 SNHLY, CDR2 FYNNEI. The CDR3 extends over 17 amino acids.

This clonotype turned up a few times. The chain recombines TRBV19 with TRBJ1-2; D ambiguous. V lost 9 bases and J lost 1, with 18 bases in between. The CDR3 is 15 residues long. CDR1 is LNHDA and CDR2 is SQIVND in the germline V gene (reference sequence). The CDR3, as DNA: TGTGCCAGACCAACCAAGAGAGTCTTTAACTATGGCTACACCTTC. It translates to CARPTKRVFNYGYTF.